These T cell receptor beta chains were read from a single sample in a study of metastatic and nonmetastatic thyroid tumors. TCRdb re-called the PCR reads through MiXCR. The sample carries around 15,000 clones, about 22% recorded once. The sequencing sample was made of adjacent normal tissue. All receptors come from a female donor with papillary thyroid cancer or a benign thyroid nodule (not recorded which). Some clones in this sample may be carry-over from other donors' samples. Each CDR3 is given with its conserved first and last residue. Fields, in order: V gene, J gene, CDR3 protein.

v_gene: TRBV6-1
j_gene: TRBJ1-5
CDR3aa: CASSEAGESQPQHF

v_gene: TRBV3-1
j_gene: -
CDR3aa: CASSQDVGAEETQYF

v_gene: TRBV2
j_gene: TRBJ2-7
CDR3aa: CASSASGVLLLSSYEQYF

v_gene: TRBV5-1
j_gene: TRBJ2-2
CDR3aa: CASSLATGRNTGELFF

v_gene: TRBV6-1
j_gene: TRBJ1-5
CDR3aa: CASRDRGPYSNQPQHF

v_gene: TRBV6-1
j_gene: TRBJ2-7
CDR3aa: CASSESSGVGIDEQYF

v_gene: TRBV20-1
j_gene: TRBJ1-2
CDR3aa: CSARSGNYGYTF

v_gene: TRBV6-5
j_gene: TRBJ2-2
CDR3aa: CASSLSPPGLANTGELFF

v_gene: TRBV6-5
j_gene: TRBJ1-2
CDR3aa: CASSFGTGYGYTF

v_gene: TRBV10-2
j_gene: TRBJ2-7
CDR3aa: CATKGLASEQYF

v_gene: TRBV20-1
j_gene: TRBJ2-2
CDR3aa: CSATTGGGELFF

v_gene: TRBV9
j_gene: TRBJ2-1
CDR3aa: CASSVAPGQSYNEQFF

v_gene: TRBV2
j_gene: TRBJ2-1
CDR3aa: CASSPRQGALGEQFF

v_gene: TRBV5-1
j_gene: TRBJ1-6
CDR3aa: CASSSREAGTSPLHF

v_gene: TRBV5-5
j_gene: TRBJ2-3
CDR3aa: CASSLWGTPRDTQYF

v_gene: TRBV20-1
j_gene: TRBJ2-7
CDR3aa: CSARRRAYEQYF

v_gene: TRBV2
j_gene: TRBJ1-5
CDR3aa: CASRDDWDQPQHF

v_gene: TRBV12-3/TRBV12-4
j_gene: TRBJ1-1
CDR3aa: CATRWGANTEAFF

v_gene: TRBV12-3/TRBV12-4
j_gene: TRBJ2-7
CDR3aa: CASSLREAYEQYF

v_gene: TRBV20-1
j_gene: TRBJ1-6
CDR3aa: CSVDRVANSPLHF

v_gene: TRBV7-8
j_gene: TRBJ2-5
CDR3aa: CASSPVGGEAQYF

v_gene: TRBV7-2
j_gene: TRBJ2-7
CDR3aa: CASSGGLAGGYEQYF

v_gene: TRBV28
j_gene: TRBJ2-5
CDR3aa: CASSFTRGYQETQYF

v_gene: TRBV20-1
j_gene: TRBJ2-7
CDR3aa: CSARDGIVYEQYF

v_gene: TRBV3-1
j_gene: TRBJ2-3
CDR3aa: CASSPDRNTQYF

v_gene: TRBV27
j_gene: TRBJ2-1
CDR3aa: CASSQSGTEYNEQFF

v_gene: TRBV10-1
j_gene: TRBJ2-3
CDR3aa: CASSERASGVGDTQYF

v_gene: TRBV4-2
j_gene: TRBJ2-5
CDR3aa: CASSQGTGPGETQYF

v_gene: TRBV20-1
j_gene: TRBJ1-5
CDR3aa: CSAEQSYSNQPQHF

v_gene: TRBV10-1
j_gene: TRBJ2-2
CDR3aa: CASSAGTGGGISTGELFF

v_gene: TRBV15
j_gene: TRBJ1-1
CDR3aa: CATSRDQGAGSNTEAFF

v_gene: TRBV29-1
j_gene: TRBJ2-7
CDR3aa: CSVVASGRFAYEQYF

v_gene: TRBV3-1
j_gene: TRBJ1-5
CDR3aa: CASTPGYSNQPQHF

v_gene: TRBV2
j_gene: TRBJ2-3
CDR3aa: CASRQVTSTDTQYF

v_gene: TRBV27
j_gene: TRBJ1-4
CDR3aa: CASRYGGATNEKLFF

v_gene: TRBV7-2
j_gene: TRBJ1-1
CDR3aa: CASSLAFLGGSEAFF

v_gene: TRBV11-3
j_gene: TRBJ2-7
CDR3aa: CASSLGPQSYEQYF

v_gene: TRBV20-1
j_gene: TRBJ2-3
CDR3aa: CSAMKREALDTQYF

v_gene: TRBV6-1
j_gene: TRBJ2-7
CDR3aa: CASSEAGVVYEQYF

v_gene: TRBV6-5
j_gene: TRBJ2-3
CDR3aa: CASSDSSGRADTQYF

v_gene: TRBV11-2
j_gene: TRBJ1-1
CDR3aa: CASRSGGGYTEAFF

v_gene: TRBV6-2/TRBV6-3
j_gene: TRBJ2-7
CDR3aa: CASSLRGTSGTSYEQYF

v_gene: TRBV5-1
j_gene: TRBJ2-3
CDR3aa: CASSLGTQPSTDTQYF

v_gene: TRBV27
j_gene: TRBJ2-2
CDR3aa: CASSLDPRAGNTGELFF

v_gene: TRBV20-1
j_gene: TRBJ2-7
CDR3aa: CSARGGKRTHEGYEQYF

v_gene: TRBV5-5
j_gene: TRBJ2-7
CDR3aa: CASSTDYYEQYF

v_gene: TRBV24-1
j_gene: TRBJ2-1
CDR3aa: CATSSIYEQFF

v_gene: TRBV27
j_gene: TRBJ2-5
CDR3aa: CASSFSRPWETQYF

v_gene: TRBV7-2
j_gene: TRBJ2-1
CDR3aa: CASSLSRTSGGSSYNEQFF

v_gene: TRBV20-1
j_gene: TRBJ1-2
CDR3aa: CSARGARKVGFSGYTF